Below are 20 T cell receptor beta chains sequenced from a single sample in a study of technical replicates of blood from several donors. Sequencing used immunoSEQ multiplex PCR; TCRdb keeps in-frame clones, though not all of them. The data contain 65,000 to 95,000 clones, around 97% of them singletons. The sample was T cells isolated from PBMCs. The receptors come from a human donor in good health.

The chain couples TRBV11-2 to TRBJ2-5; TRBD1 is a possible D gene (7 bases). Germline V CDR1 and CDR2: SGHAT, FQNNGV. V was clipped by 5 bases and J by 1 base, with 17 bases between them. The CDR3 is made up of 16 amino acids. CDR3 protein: CASSTTRTGIQETQYF. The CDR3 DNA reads TGTGCCAGCAGCACGACTAGGACAGGAATCCAAGAGACCCAGTACTTC.

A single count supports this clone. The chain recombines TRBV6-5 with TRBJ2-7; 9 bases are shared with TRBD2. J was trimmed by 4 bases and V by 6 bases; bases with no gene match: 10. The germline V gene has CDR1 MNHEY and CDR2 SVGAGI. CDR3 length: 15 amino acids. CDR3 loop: CASRKDSGSGYEQYF. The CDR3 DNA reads TGTGCCAGCAGGAAAGATAGCGGGAGTGGGTACGAGCAGTACTTC.

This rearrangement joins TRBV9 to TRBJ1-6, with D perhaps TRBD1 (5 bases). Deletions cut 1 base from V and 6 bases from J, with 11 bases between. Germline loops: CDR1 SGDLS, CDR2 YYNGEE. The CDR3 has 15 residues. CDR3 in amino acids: CASSVKTGVNSPLHF. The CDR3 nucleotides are TGTGCCAGCAGCGTAAAAACGGGGGTTAATTCACCCCTCCACTTT.

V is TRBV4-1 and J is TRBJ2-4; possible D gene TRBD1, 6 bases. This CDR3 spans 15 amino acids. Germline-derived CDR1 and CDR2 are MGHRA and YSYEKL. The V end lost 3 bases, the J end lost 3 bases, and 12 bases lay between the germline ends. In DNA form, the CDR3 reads TGCGCCAGCAGCCATGAACAGGGTGGCAAAAACATTCAGTACTTC. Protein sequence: CASSHEQGGKNIQYF.

The CDR3 protein is CASSPLAGGLLEQFF. CDR3 DNA: TGTGCCAGCAGCCCGCTAGCGGGGGGGCTCCTGGAGCAGTTCTTC. The chain joins TRBV5-6 to TRBJ2-1, with TRBD2 identical over 12 bases. Germline V gene lookup returns CDR1 SGHDT and CDR2 YYEEEE. The CDR3 runs to 15 residues. The junction had 9 bases not matched to a gene; V was cut back by 4 bases and J by 10 bases.

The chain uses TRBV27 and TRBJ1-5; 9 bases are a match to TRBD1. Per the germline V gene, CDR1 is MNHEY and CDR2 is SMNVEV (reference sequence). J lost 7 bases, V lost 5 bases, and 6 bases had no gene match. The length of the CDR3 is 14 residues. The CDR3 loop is CASSQQGAAQPQHF. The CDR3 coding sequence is TGTGCCAGCAGTCAACAGGGGGCAGCGCAGCCCCAGCATTTT.

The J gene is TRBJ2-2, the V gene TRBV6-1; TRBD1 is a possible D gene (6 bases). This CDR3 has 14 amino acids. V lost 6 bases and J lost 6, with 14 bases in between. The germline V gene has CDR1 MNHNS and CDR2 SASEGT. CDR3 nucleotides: TGTGCCAGCAGGCCACCACAGGGAGCCGGGGAGCTGTTTTTT. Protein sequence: CASRPPQGAGELFF.

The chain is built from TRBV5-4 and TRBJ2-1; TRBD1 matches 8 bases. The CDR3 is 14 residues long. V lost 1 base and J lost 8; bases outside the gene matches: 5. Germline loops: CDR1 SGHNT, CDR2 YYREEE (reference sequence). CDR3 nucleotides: TGTGCCAGCAGCTTGAACAGGGGGTGGCATGAGCAGTTCTTC. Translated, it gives CASSLNRGWHEQFF.

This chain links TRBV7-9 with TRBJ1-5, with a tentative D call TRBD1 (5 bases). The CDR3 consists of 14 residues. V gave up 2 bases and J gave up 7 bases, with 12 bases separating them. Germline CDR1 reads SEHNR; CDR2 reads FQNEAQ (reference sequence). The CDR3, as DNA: TGTGCCAGCAGCTTACAAGGGGTAGGGCAGCCCCAGCATTTT. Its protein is CASSLQGVGQPQHF. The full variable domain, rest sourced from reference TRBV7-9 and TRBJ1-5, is DTGVSQNPRHKITKRGQNVTFRCDPISEHNRLYWYRQTLGQGPEFLTYFQNEAQLEKSRLLSDRFSAERPKGSFSTLEIQRTEQGDSAMYLCASSLQGVGQPQHFGDGTRLSIL.

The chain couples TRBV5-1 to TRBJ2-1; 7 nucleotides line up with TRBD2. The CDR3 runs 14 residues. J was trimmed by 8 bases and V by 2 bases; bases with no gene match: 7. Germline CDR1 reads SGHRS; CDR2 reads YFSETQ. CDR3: CASSFGGSRDEQFF. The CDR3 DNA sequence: TGCGCCAGCAGCTTCGGCGGGAGTAGAGATGAGCAGTTCTTC.

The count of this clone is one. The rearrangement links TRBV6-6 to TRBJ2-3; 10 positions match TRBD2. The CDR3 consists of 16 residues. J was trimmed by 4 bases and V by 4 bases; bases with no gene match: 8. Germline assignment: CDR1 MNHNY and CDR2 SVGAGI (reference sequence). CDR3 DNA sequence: TGTGCCAGCAGTTTGACCCAGCGGGGGGGCCCAGATACGCAGTATTTT. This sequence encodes CASSLTQRGGPDTQYF.

CDR3 bases: TGTGCCAGCAGTTTATCTTCAGGGGAAAGCTACACCTTC. Encoded protein: CASSLSSGESYTF. J is TRBJ1-2 and V is TRBV27; possible D gene TRBD1, 6 bases. V lost 0 bases to trimming and J lost 9 bases, with 11 bases between them. In germline, CDR1 is MNHEY, CDR2 SMNVEV (reference sequence). The CDR3 sequence is 13 residues long.

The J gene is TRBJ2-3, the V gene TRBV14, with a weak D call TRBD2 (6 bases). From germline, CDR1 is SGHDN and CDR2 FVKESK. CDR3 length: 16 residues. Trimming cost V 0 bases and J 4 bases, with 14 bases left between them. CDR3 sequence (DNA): TGTGCCAGCAGCCAAGAGGGACTGCAGCATTCAGATACGCAGTATTTT. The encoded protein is CASSQEGLQHSDTQYF.

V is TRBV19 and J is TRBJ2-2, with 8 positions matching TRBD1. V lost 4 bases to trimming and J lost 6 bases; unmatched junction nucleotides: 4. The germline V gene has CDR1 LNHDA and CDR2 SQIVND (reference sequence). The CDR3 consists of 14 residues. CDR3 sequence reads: CASSTDREAGELFF. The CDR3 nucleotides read TGTGCCAGTAGTACGGACAGGGAGGCCGGGGAGCTGTTTTTT.

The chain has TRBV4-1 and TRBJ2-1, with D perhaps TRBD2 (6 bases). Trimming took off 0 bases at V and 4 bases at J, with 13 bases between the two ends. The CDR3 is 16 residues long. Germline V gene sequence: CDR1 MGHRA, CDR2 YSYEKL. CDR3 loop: CASSQEVSGSYNEQFF. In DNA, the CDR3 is TGCGCCAGCAGCCAAGAGGTCAGCGGGTCTTACAATGAGCAGTTCTTC.

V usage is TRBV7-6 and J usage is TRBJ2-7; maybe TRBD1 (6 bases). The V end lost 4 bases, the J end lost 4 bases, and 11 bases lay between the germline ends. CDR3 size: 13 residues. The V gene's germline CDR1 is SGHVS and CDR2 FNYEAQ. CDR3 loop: CASSSYRVYEQYF. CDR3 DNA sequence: TGTGCCAGCAGCTCATACAGGGTTTACGAGCAGTACTTC.

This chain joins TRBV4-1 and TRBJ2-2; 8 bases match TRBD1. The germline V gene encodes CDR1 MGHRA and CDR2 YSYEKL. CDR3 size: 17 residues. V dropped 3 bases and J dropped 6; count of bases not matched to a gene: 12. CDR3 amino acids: CASSHHPGQGRSGELFF. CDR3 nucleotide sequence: TGCGCCAGCAGCCACCATCCTGGACAGGGAAGATCCGGGGAGCTGTTTTTT.

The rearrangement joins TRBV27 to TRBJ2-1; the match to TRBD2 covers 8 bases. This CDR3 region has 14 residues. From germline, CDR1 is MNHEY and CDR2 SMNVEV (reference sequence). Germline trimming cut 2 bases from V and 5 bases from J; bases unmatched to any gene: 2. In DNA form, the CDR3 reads TGTGCCAGCAGTTTAGGGCGGGAGGACAATGAGCAGTTCTTC. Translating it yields CASSLGREDNEQFF.

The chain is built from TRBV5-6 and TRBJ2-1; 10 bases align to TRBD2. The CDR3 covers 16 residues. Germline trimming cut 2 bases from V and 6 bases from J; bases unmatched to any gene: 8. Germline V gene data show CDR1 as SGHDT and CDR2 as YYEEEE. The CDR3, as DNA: TGTGCCAGCAGCTTCTCCCTAGCGGGAGCGGGCAATGAGCAGTTCTTC. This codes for CASSFSLAGAGNEQFF.

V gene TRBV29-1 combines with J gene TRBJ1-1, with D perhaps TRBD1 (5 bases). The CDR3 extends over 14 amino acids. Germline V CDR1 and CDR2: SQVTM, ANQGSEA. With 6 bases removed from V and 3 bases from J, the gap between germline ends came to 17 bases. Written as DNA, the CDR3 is TGCAGCGTAAAAAAAGGTGGCAGGGACACTGAAGCTTTCTTT. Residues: CSVKKGGRDTEAFF.